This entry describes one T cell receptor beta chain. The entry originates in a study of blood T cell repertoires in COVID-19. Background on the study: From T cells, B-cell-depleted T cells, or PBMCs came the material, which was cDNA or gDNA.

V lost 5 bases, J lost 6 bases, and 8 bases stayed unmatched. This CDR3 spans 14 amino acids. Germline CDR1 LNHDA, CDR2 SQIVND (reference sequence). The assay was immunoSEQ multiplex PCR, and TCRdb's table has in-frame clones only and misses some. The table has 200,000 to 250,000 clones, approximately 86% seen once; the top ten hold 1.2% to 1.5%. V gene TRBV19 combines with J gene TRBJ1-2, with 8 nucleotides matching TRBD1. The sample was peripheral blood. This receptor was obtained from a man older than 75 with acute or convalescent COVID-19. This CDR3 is CASSENRGWNGYTF. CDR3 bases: TGTGCCAGTAGTGAAAACAGGGGGTGGAATGGCTACACCTTC.